This TCR beta chain was sequenced for a study of cytomegalovirus exposure and HLA in healthy donors. PCR employed 60 Vbeta and 13 Jbeta primers. The protocol was immunoSEQ multiplex PCR, while the TCRdb copy is restricted to in-frame clones and leaves out a portion. The sample carries around 150,000 clones, over 75% recorded once. Healthy individuals who donated bone marrow served as the donors. Sequenced material: PBMCs. This TCR came from a woman between 40 and 55 years old in good health and CMV-seronegative.

The CDR3 DNA is TGTGCCAGCAGCCCCGCCGGGGGGGGAGGCTACGAGCAGTACTTC. Encoded protein: CASSPAGGGGYEQYF. The genes are TRBV27 and TRBJ2-7; 8 positions agree with TRBD2. Germline V lookup: CDR1 MNHEY, CDR2 SMNVEV (reference sequence). The trim removed 6 bases at V and 3 bases at J, leaving 10 bases unmatched. This CDR3 has 15 residues.